This TCR beta chain comes out of a study of a mutant IDH1 vaccine in newly diagnosed glioma. Background on the study: Among treated patients, about 62% were male and about 40% female, and mean age was roughly 40 years. Beforehand, treatment had been radiotherapy, temozolomide, or both; the majority received both.

Regarding time point: week 35, safety follow-up. A 20-mer mutant IDH1 peptide at 300 ug was injected subcutaneously with topical imiquimod. In weeks 1, 3, 5, 7, 11, 15, 19 and 23, patients were immunized, eight times in all. V was clipped by 7 bases and J by 3 bases; unmatched bases: 5. This CDR3 is built from 13 residues. Germline values: CDR1 MNHEY, CDR2 SMNVEV (reference sequence). Measured with immunoSEQ multiplex PCR; TCRdb has only the in-frame clones, and not every one. The table lists 30,000 or so clones, roughly 77% of them singletons. As for this clone: Its antigen remains unidentified.

Material: PBMCs, obtained from a glioma patient whose treatment included an IDH1 peptide vaccine. This sequence joins TRBV27 and TRBJ2-7; TRBD2 agrees at 8 bases. The sequence derives from a man aged 40-49 years with glioma. Some clones in this sample may be carry-over from other donors' samples. For the CDR3, the DNA is TGTGCCAGCAACGGGGGGGCTAGCTACGAGCAGTACTTC. Protein: CASNGGASYEQYF.